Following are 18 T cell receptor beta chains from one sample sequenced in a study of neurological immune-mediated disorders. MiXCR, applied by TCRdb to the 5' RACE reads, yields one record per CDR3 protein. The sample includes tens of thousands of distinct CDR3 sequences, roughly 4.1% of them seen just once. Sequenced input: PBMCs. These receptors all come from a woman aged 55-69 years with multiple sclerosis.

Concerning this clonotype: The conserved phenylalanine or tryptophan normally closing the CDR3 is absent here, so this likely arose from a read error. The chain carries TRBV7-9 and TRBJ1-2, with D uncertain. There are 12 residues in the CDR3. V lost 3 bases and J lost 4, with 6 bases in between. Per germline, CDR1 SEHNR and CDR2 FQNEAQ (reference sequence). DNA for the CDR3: TGTGCCAGCAGCTTCCCTGGCTATGGCTACACCTGC. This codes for CASSFPGYGYTC.

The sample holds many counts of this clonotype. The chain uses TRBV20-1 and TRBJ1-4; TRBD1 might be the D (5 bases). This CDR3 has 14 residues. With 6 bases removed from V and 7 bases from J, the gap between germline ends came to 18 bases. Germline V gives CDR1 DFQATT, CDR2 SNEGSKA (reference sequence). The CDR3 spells CSASLGGFGEKLFF. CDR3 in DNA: TGCAGTGCCTCCCTGGGGGGGTTTGGTGAAAAACTGTTTTTT.

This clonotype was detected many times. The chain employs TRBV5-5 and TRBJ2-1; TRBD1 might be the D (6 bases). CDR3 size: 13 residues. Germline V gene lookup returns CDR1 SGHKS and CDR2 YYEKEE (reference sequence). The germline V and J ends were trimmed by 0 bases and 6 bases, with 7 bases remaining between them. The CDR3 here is CASSLGTANEQFF. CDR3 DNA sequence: TGTGCCAGCAGCTTGGGGACAGCCAATGAGCAGTTCTTC.

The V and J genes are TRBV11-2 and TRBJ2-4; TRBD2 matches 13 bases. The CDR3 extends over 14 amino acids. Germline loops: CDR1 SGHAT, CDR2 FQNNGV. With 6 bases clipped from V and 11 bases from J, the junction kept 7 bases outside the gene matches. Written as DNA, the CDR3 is TGTGCCAGCAGTCCCGGACTAGCGGGAGTGGTTCAGTACTTC. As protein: CASSPGLAGVVQYF.

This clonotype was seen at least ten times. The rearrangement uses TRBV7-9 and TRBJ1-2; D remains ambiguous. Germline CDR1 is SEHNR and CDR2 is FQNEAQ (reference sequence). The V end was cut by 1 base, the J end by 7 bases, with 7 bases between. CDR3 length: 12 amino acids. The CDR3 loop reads CASSLERSGYTF. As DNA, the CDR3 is TGTGCCAGCAGCTTAGAGCGGTCTGGCTACACCTTC.

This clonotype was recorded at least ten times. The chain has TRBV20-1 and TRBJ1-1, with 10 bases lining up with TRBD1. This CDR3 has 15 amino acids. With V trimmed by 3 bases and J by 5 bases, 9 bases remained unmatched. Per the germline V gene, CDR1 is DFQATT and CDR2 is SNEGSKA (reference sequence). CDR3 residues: CSARSTGGAETEAFF. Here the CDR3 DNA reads TGCAGTGCTAGGTCGACAGGGGGCGCAGAAACTGAAGCTTTCTTT.

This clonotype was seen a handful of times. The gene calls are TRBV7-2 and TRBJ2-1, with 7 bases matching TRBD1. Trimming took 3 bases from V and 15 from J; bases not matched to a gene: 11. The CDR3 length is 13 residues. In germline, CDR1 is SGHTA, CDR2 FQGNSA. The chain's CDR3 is CASSFGRDRRRFF. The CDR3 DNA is TGTGCCAGCAGCTTTGGCCGGGACAGAAGGCGGTTCTTC. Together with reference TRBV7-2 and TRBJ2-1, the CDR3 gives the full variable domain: GAGVSQSPSNKVTEKGKDVELRCDPISGHTALYWYRQSLGQGLEFLIYFQGNSAPDKSGLPSDRFSAERTGGSVSTLTIQRTQQEDSAVYLCASSFGRDRRRFFGPGTRLTVL.

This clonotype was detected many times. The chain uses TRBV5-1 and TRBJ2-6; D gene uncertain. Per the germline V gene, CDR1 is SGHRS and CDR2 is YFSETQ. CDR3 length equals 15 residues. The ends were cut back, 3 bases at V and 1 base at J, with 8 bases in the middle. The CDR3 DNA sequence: TGCGCCAGCAGCTCCACAGTATCTGGGGCCAACGTCCTGACTTTC. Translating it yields CASSSTVSGANVLTF.

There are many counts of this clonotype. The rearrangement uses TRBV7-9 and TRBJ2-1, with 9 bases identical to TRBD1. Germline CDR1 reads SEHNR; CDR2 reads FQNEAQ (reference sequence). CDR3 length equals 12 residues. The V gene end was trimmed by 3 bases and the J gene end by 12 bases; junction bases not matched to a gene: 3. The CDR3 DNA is TGTGCCAGCAGCTTTGACAGGGGGTTGCAGTTCTTC. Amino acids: CASSFDRGLQFF.

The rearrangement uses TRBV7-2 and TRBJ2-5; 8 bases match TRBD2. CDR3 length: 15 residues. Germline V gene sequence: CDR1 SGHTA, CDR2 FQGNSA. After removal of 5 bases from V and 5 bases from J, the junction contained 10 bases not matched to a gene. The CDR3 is CASSKSRGGLETQYF. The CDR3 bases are TGTGCCAGCAGCAAGTCCCGGGGGGGGCTGGAGACCCAGTACTTC.

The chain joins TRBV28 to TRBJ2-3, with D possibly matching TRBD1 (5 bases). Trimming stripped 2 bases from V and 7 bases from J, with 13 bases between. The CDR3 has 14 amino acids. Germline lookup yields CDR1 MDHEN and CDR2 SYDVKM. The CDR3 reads CASSLTQGGNTQYF. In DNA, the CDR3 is TGTGCCAGCAGTTTAACCCAGGGTGGGAATACGCAGTATTTT.

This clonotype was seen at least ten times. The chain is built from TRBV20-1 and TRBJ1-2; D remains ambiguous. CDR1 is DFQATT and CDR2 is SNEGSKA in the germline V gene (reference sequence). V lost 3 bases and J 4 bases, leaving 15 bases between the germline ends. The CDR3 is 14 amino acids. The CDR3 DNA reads TGCAGTGCTAGGGCACCACTTTCACTCTATGGCTACACCTTC. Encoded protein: CSARAPLSLYGYTF.

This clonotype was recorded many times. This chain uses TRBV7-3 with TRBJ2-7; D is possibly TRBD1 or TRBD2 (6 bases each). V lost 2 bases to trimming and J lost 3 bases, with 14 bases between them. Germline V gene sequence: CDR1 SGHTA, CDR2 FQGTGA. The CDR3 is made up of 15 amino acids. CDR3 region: CASSLGLGGDYEQYF. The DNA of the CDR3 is TGTGCCAGCAGCTTAGGTTTGGGGGGCGACTACGAGCAGTACTTC. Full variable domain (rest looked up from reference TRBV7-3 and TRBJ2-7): GAGVSQTPSNKVTEKGKYVELRCDPISGHTALYWYRQSLGQGPEFLIYFQGTGAADDSGLPNDRFFAVRPEGSVSTLKIQRTERGDSAVYLCASSLGLGGDYEQYFGPGTRLTVT.

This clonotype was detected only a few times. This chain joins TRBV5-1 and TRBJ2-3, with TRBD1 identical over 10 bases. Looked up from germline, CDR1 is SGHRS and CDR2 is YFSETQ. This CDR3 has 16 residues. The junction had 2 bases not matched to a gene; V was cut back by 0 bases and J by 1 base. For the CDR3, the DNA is TGCGCCAGCAGCTTGGCCGGGACAGGGGGCACAGATACGCAGTATTTT. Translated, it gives CASSLAGTGGTDTQYF.

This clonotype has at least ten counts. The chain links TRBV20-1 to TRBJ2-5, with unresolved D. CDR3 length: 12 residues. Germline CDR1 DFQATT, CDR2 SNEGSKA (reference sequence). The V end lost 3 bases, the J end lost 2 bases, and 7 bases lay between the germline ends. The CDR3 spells CSASRGQETQYF. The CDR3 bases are TGCAGTGCTAGCCGAGGACAAGAGACCCAGTACTTC.

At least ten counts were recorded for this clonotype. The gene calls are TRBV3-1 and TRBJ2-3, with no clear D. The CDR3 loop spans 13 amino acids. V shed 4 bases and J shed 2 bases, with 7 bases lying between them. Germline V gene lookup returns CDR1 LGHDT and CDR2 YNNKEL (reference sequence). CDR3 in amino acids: CASSRNPTDTQYF. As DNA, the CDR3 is TGTGCCAGCAGCCGAAACCCCACAGATACGCAGTATTTT.

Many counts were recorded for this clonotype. CDR3 DNA sequence: TGCAGTGCTCAGGGGCGGCTAGCGGGGGGGCAAATGAAAACAGATACGCAGTATTTT. It codes for CSAQGRLAGGQMKTDTQYF. This rearrangement joins TRBV20-1 to TRBJ2-3; 12 bases fit TRBD2. CDR3 length: 19 residues. Germline CDR1 is DFQATT and CDR2 is SNEGSKA (reference sequence). V shed 5 bases and J 3 bases; nucleotides not matched to a gene: 18.

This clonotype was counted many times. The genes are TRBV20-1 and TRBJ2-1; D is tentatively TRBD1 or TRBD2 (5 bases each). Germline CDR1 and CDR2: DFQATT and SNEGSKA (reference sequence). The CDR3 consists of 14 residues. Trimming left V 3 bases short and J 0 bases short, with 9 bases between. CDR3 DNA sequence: TGCAGTGCTAGTCGGGACGGCTCCTACAATGAGCAGTTCTTC. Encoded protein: CSASRDGSYNEQFF.